This T cell receptor (beta chain) was identified in a study of shared clonotypes between healthy human individuals (dated by TCRdb to the early 2020s). Some background on the complete study: The cohort included three men and a couple of women between 18 and 49 years of age. Different laboratories and diverse techniques were used to prepare libraries and sequence TCR repertoires, to increase sequencing depth and limit assay-specific biases. To estimate repertoire size and how much clonotype sharing occurs between individuals, the study deeply sequenced the blood TCR repertoires of five healthy adults. Each donor's leukapheresis produced roughly between roughly 0.85 and 9.5 billion PBMCs. For each donor, CD4 naive and CD4 memory were each run on three plates, CD8 naive on two plates, and CD8 memory on one plate. Points the paper makes about the study in general: Across a handful of donors, approximately 5% of naive CD4, over 3% of naive CD8, 2.3% of memory CD4, and over 0.35% of memory CD8 clonotypes were shared. Pairwise subsampling indicated that sequencing depth was expected to affect the degree of clonotype sharing among donors. The small number of donors limited the genetic and exposure-history diversity represented. Sampling was limited to blood, and TCR repertoires in tissue likely differ from TCR repertoires in blood. Estimated clonotype richness was generally larger for naive than for memory subsets. Compared with non-shared clonotypes, the clonotypes found in all four sorted-subset donors had higher generation probabilities. Incomplete sequencing was indicated by rarefaction of sorted-subset datasets, despite the large sequencing depth.

For this chain, trimming is 5 bases at the V end and 1 base at the J end, and the number of junction bases without a gene match is 5. CDR1 and CDR2 are read off the germline V gene as SGHVS and FNYEAQ. CDR3 length: 15 amino acids, cysteine to phenylalanine. CDR3 DNA only is kept here, 45 bases in frame from base 1. Regarding this clone: The specificity of this receptor is unknown. No quality values exist for individual bases; no much larger clone is one base distant.

The donors were healthy, HIV-negative adults who had no recently reported acute infections or vaccinations. All donors were Caucasian adults living in Nashville, Tennessee, USA. CD4+ T cells were enriched through magnetic negative selection, after which naive cells were positively selected on CD45RA and the remaining negative fraction served as the memory subset. Blood was obtained by leukapheresis, after which PBMCs were separated by Ficoll-Histopaque density gradient centrifugation and cryopreserved in liquid nitrogen vapor phase. Purity and quantity of every magnetically sorted T cell population were checked by analytical flow cytometry. Each sorted fraction had its genomic DNA isolated and then quantified by UV absorbance on a Nanodrop 2000c. Using the deep immunoSEQ assay, multiplex PCR amplified TCR CDR3 regions from genomic DNA. Extracted genomic DNA from each cell subset was spread evenly across all wells of several immunoSEQ 96-well plates, with each plate serving as a replicate. For sorted subsets, 200 to 250 ng genomic DNA, equal to tens of thousands of T cell genomes, was loaded into each replicate PCR. The purified libraries were quantified using a Qubit 3.0 fluorometer, sized with a Bioanalyzer 2100, and then quantified again using the KAPA Library Quantification kit. Every immunoSEQ 96-well plate was sequenced on a separate single-read 150-cycle Illumina NextSeq 550 flow cell. Turning to the authors' computational methods: Because the immunoSEQ output included only junctional sequences and no quality scores, the filtering could not be the same as the filtering used for full-length reads. Sequences were annotated with PyIR, a Python wrapper for IgBLAST v1.9, using IMGT germline references to assign V/J genes and CDR3. Reads with weak V/J assignments (E-value above 1e-6), missing CDR3, stop codons, out-of-frame junctions, or ambiguous translated residues were removed. V3J clonotypes were defined by identical inferred V gene, J gene, and CDR3 amino acid sequence. To compute the percentage overlap between repertoires, the number of shared unique clonotypes was divided by the size of the smaller repertoire. Richness of each repertoire was evaluated using RTK rarefaction, the Chao1 estimator, and Recon v2.1 estimates of unobserved clonotypes. Generation probabilities were computed with OLGA for all TCRbeta clonotypes obtained by the gDNA method from a handful of donors. What TCRdb holds here is the immuneACCESS table cut down to in-frame rearrangements. Part of the clones is not present; checked against another copy, under half of the missing clones reflect an unresolved V gene, and the others are unexplained. V and J calls and clone size are given by that table; D and trimming were obtained from the DNA. The sample table shows 950,000 to 1,100,000 clones, and about 80% are seen once. The top ten constitute less than 1.5% of the sample.

The V and J segments used are TRBV7-6 and TRBJ2-3, with TRBD1 identical over 8 junction bases. The TCR originated in a man aged 18 to 30 in good health. The sequencing input was memory CD4+ T cells sorted from blood. The cell subset or site label of this sample denotes: CD45RA-negative fraction. CDR3 region: CASSPGTGRTDTQYF. The bases read TGTGCCAGCAGCCCCGGGACAGGACGCACAGATACGCAGTATTTT.